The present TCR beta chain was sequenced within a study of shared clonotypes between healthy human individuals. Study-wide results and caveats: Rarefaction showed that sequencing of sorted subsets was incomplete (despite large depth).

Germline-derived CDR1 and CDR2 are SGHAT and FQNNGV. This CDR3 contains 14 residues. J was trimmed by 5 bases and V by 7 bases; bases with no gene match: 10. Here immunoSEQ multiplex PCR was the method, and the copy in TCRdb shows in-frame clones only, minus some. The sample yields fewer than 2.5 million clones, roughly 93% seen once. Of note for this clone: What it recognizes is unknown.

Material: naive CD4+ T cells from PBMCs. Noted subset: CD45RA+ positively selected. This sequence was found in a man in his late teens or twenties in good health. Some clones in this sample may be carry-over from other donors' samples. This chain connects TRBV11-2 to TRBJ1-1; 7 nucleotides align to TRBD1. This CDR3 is CASTLSQGVTEAFF. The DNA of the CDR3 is TGTGCCAGCACCCTGAGCCAGGGGGTAACTGAAGCTTTCTTT. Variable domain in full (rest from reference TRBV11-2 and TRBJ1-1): EAGVAQSPRYKIIEKRQSVAFWCNPISGHATLYWYQQILGQGPKLLIQFQNNGVVDDSQLPKDRFSAERLKGVDSTLKIQPAKLEDSAVYLCASTLSQGVTEAFFGQGTRLTVV.